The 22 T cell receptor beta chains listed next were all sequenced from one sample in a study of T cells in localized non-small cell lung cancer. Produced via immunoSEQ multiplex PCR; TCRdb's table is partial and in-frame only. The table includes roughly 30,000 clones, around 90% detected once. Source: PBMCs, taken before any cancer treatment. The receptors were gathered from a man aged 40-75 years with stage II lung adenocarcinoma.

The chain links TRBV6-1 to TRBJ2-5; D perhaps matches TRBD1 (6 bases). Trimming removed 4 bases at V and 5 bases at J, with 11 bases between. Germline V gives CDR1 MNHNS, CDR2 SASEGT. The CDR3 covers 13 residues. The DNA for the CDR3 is TGTGCCAGCAGTGTAGCAGGGGTGGAGACCCAGTACTTC. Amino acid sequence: CASSVAGVETQYF.

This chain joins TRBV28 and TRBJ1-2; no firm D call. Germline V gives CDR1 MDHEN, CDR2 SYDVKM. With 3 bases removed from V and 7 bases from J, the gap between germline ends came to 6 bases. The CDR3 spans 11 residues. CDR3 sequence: CASSLVGGYTF. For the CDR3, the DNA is TGTGCCAGCAGTTTGGTGGGTGGCTACACCTTC.

CDR3 coding DNA: TGCGCCAGCAACACGAACACCGGGGAGCTGTTTTTT. This encodes CASNTNTGELFF. V and J are TRBV10-1 and TRBJ2-2; no clear D. Germline V gives CDR1 WNHNN, CDR2 SYGVQD (reference sequence). CDR3 length: 12 amino acids. V dropped 7 bases and J dropped 0 bases, with 3 bases sitting between them.

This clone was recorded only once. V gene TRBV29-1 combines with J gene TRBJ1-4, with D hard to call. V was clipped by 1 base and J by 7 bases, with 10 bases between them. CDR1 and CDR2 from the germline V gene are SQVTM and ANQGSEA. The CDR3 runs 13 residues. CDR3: CSVEGLYSEKLFF. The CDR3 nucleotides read TGCAGCGTTGAAGGACTGTATTCTGAAAAACTGTTTTTT. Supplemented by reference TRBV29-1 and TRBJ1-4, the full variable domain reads SAVISQKPSRDICQRGTSLTIQCQVDSQVTMMFWYRQQPGQSLTLIATANQGSEATYESGFVIDKFPISRPNLTFSTLTVSNMSPEDSSIYLCSVEGLYSEKLFFGSGTQLSVL.

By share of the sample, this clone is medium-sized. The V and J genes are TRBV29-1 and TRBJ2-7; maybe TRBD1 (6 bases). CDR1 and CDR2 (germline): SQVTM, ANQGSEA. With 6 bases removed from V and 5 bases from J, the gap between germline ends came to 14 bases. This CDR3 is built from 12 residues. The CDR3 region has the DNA TGCAGCGTCGCGGACAGTACAAACGAGCAGTACTTC. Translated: CSVADSTNEQYF.

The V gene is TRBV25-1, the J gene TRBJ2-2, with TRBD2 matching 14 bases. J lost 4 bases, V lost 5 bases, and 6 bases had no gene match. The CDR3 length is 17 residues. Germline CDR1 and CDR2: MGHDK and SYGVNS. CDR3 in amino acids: CASSHPGLAGVTGELFF. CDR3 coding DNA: TGTGCCAGCAGTCATCCGGGACTAGCGGGAGTCACCGGGGAGCTGTTTTTT. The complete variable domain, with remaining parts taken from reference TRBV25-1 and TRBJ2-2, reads EADIYQTPRYLVIGTGKKITLECSQTMGHDKMYWYQQDPGMELHLIHYSYGVNSTEKGDLSSESTVSRIRTEHFPLTLESARPSHTSQYLCASSHPGLAGVTGELFFGEGSRLTVL.

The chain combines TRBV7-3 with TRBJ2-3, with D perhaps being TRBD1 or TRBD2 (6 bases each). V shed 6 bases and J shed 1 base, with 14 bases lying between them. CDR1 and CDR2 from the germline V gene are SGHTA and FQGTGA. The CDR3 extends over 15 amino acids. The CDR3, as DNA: TGTGCCAGCAGTGACGGGGGCGCGGGCACAGATACGCAGTATTTT. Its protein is CASSDGGAGTDTQYF.

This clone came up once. CDR3 protein: CASSRPGTGFNEQFF. The CDR3 DNA sequence: TGTGCCAGCAGCCGTCCCGGGACAGGGTTCAATGAGCAGTTCTTC. This chain joins TRBV7-2 and TRBJ2-1; 9 bases match TRBD1. Trimming at V came to 5 bases and at J to 6 bases, leaving 8 bases not matched to a gene. This CDR3 region has 15 residues. Germline lookup yields CDR1 SGHTA and CDR2 FQGNSA.

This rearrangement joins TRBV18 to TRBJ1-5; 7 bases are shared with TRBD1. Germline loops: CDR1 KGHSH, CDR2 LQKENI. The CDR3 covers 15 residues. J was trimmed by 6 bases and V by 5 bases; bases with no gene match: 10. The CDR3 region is CASSGTGEGSQPQHF. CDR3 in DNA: TGTGCCAGCTCAGGAACAGGGGAGGGAAGTCAGCCCCAGCATTTT.

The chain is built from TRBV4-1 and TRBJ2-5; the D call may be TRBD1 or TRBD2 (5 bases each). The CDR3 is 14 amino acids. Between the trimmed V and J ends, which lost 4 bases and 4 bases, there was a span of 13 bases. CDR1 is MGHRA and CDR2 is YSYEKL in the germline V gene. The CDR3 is CASSPPGRIETQYF. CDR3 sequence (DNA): TGCGCCAGCAGCCCTCCGGGGCGGATAGAGACCCAGTACTTC.

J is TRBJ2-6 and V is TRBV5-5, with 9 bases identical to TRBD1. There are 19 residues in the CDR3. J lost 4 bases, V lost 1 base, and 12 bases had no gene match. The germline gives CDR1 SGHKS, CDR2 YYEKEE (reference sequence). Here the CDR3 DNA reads TGTGCCAGCAGCTTGCTTTTCCGGGACAGGGTCGTGGGGGCCAACGTCCTGACTTTC. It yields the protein CASSLLFRDRVVGANVLTF. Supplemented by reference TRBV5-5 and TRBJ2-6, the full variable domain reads DAGVTQSPTHLIKTRGQQVTLRCSPISGHKSVSWYQQVLGQGPQFIFQYYEKEERGRGNFPDRFSARQFPNYSSELNVNALLLGDSALYLCASSLLFRDRVVGANVLTFGAGSRLTVL.

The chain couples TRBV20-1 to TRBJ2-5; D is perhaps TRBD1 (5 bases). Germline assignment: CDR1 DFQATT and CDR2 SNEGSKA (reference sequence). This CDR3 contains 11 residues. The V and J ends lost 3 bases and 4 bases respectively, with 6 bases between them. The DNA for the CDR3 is TGCAGTGCTAGCCAGGGAGAGACCCAGTACTTC. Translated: CSASQGETQYF.

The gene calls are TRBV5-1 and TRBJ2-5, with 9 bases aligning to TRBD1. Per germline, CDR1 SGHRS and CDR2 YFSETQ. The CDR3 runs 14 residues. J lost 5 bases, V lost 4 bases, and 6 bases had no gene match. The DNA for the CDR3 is TGCGCCAGCAGCCCCGGGACAGGGCGTGAGACCCAGTACTTC. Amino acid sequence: CASSPGTGRETQYF.

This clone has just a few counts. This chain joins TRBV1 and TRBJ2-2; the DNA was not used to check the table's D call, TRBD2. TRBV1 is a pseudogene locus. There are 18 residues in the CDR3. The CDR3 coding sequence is TGCACCAGCAGCCCCTCGGGGACTAGCGGGAGTCAGGGCGGGGAGCTGTTTTTT. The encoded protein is CTSSPSGTSGSQGGELFF.

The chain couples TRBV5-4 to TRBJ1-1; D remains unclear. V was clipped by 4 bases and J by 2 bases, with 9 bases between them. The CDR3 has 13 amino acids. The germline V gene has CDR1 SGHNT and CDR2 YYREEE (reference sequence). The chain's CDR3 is CASSLRYNTEAFF. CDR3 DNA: TGTGCCAGCAGCCTGAGATATAACACTGAAGCTTTCTTT.

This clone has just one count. CDR3 region: CASSGAGLSGYTF. The CDR3, as DNA: TGTGCCAGCAGTGGAGCAGGGTTGAGCGGCTACACCTTC. The rearrangement joins TRBV6-1 to TRBJ1-2; possible D gene TRBD1, 5 bases. This CDR3 contains 13 residues. Trimming removed 4 bases from V and 8 bases from J, with 14 bases in between. Germline CDR1 MNHNS, CDR2 SASEGT.

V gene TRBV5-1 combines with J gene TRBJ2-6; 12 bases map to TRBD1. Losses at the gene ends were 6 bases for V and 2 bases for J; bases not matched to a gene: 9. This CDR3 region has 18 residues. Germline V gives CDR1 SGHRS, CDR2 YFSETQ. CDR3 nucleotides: TGCGCCAGCAACCTTCCGGGACAGGGGGCTGCTGGGGCCAACGTCCTGACTTTC. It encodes CASNLPGQGAAGANVLTF. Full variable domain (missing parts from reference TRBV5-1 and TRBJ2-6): KAGVTQTPRYLIKTRGQQVTLSCSPISGHRSVSWYQQTPGQGLQFLFEYFSETQRNKGNFPGRFSGRQFSNSRSEMNVSTLELGDSALYLCASNLPGQGAAGANVLTFGAGSRLTVL.

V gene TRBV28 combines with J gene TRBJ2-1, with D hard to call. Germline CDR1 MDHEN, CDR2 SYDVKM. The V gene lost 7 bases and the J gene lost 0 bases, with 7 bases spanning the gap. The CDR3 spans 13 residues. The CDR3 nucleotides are TGTGCCAGCACCCTAAGCTCCTACAATGAGCAGTTCTTC. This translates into CASTLSSYNEQFF.

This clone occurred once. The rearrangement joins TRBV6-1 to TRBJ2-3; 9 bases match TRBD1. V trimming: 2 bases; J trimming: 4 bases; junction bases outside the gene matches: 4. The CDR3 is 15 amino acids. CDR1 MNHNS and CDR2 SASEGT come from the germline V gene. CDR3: CASSEFGQGSDTQYF. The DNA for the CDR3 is TGTGCCAGCAGTGAATTCGGACAGGGGTCAGATACGCAGTATTTT.

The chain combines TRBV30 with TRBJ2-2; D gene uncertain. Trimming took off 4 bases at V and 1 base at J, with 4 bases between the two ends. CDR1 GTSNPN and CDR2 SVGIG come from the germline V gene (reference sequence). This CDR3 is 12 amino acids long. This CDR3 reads CAWTKNTGELFF. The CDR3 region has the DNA TGTGCCTGGACGAAGAACACCGGGGAGCTGTTTTTT. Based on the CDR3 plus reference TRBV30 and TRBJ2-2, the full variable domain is SQTIHQWPATLVQPVGSPLSLECTVEGTSNPNLYWYRQAAGRGLQLLFYSVGIGQISSEVPQNLSASRPQDRQFILSSKKLLLSDSGFYLCAWTKNTGELFFGEGSRLTVL.

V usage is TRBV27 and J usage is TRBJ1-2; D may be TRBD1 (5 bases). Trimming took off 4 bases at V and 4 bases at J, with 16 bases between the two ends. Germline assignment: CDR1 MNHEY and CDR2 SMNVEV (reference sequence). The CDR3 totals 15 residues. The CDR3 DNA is TGTGCCAGCAGTTCGTTGAGGGGCGTCGGCTATGGCTACACCTTC. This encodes CASSSLRGVGYGYTF.

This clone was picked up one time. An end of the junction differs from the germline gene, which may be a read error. In nucleotides, the CDR3 is TGCGCCAGCAGCCGACTAGTCGGAGGACAAGAGATCCAGTACTTC. Its translation is CASSRLVGGQEIQYF. The chain carries TRBV4-1 and TRBJ2-5; tentatively, D is TRBD2 (6 bases). Germline V gives CDR1 MGHRA, CDR2 YSYEKL. This CDR3 has 15 amino acids.